This T cell receptor (beta chain) was found in a study of persistence of HIV-infected CD4 T cells. As regards this clone: Its specificity is unknown.

The immunoSEQ assay was version 4, run in survey mode. Profiling relied on immunoSEQ multiplex PCR, and the TCRdb table lists in-frame clones only, not all of them. The table includes roughly 45,000 clones, roughly nine tenths detected once. Between the trimmed V and J ends, which lost 1 base and 7 bases, there was a span of 11 bases. Germline CDR1 and CDR2: SGHNT and YENEEA. This CDR3 has 13 amino acids. Nonspecific anti-CD3/anti-CD28 bead stimulation represents the broad CD4+ T cell repertoire. Sorting selected CD4+ T cells upregulating both CD40 ligand and CD69. The chain links TRBV11-3 to TRBJ2-7; maybe TRBD1 (6 bases). Sequenced material: CD4+ T cells sorted from PBMCs after roughly 17-hour stimulation, taken from a patient who received antiretroviral therapy. The TCR was taken from an adult man with HIV who was CMV-seropositive. CDR3 in DNA: TGTGCCAGCAGCTTAGGGACAGAAGGGGAGCAGTACTTC. Protein sequence: CASSLGTEGEQYF.